The 28 T cell receptor beta chains below come from one sample, sequenced in a study of cytomegalovirus exposure and HLA in healthy donors. Primers: 60 Vbeta forward and 13 Jbeta reverse. The protocol was immunoSEQ multiplex PCR, while the TCRdb copy is restricted to in-frame clones and leaves out a portion. This table has approximately 50,000 clones, over 70% appearing once. The source material was PBMCs. The receptor set was obtained from a man younger than 40 in good health and CMV-seropositive.

This clone was detected once. CDR3 residues: CATGGRGVKTQYF. Written as DNA, the CDR3 is TGTGCCACTGGGGGGAGGGGAGTTAAGACCCAGTACTTC. This chain uses TRBV2 with TRBJ2-5; 7 positions agree with TRBD2. CDR3 size: 13 residues. The V segment lost 10 bases and the J segment 6 bases; nucleotides outside the gene matches: 11. Per the germline V gene, CDR1 is SNHLY and CDR2 is FYNNEI.

The chain carries TRBV5-1 and TRBJ2-7; D might be TRBD2 (5 bases). This CDR3 comprises 14 residues. Germline V gives CDR1 SGHRS, CDR2 YFSETQ. The V and J ends lost 5 bases and 5 bases respectively, with 17 bases between them. The CDR3: CASRELAGIHEQYF. CDR3 bases: TGCGCCAGCAGGGAGCTAGCAGGCATCCACGAGCAGTACTTC.

The chain combines TRBV6-5 with TRBJ1-1, with D possibly TRBD1 on 5 matching bases. CDR1 is MNHEY and CDR2 is SVGAGI in the germline V gene. V lost 7 bases, J lost 3 bases, and 12 bases lay in between. The CDR3 sequence is 13 residues long. In DNA form, the CDR3 reads TGTGCCAGCAACGGGGGGGGAGACACTGAAGCTTTCTTT. This encodes CASNGGGDTEAFF.

The chain couples TRBV7-3 to TRBJ1-6, with 8 bases fitting TRBD1. The CDR3 contains 16 residues. The ends lost 5 bases at V and 5 bases at J; junction bases unmatched: 8. Germline CDR1 SGHTA, CDR2 FQGTGA. CDR3 region: CASSLSGDRNNSPLHF. CDR3 coding DNA: TGTGCCAGCAGCCTCTCGGGGGACAGGAATAATTCACCCCTCCACTTT.

The genes are TRBV6-1 and TRBJ2-7; 7 positions agree with TRBD2. J was trimmed by 2 bases and V by 4 bases; bases with no gene match: 5. CDR1 and CDR2 from the germline V gene are MNHNS and SASEGT. This CDR3 is 14 amino acids long. Here the CDR3 reads CASSGRGLAYEQYF. In DNA, the CDR3 is TGTGCCAGCAGTGGGCGAGGACTAGCCTACGAGCAGTACTTC.

This clone appeared once. The DNA of the CDR3 is TGCGCCAGCAGTGAGTCGCCGGGGGAACGCTCTGAAGGCAATCAGCCCCAGCATTTT. It yields the protein CASSESPGERSEGNQPQHF. The chain is built from TRBV10-1 and TRBJ1-5, with a tentative D call TRBD1 (5 bases). The CDR3 length is 19 residues. Per germline, CDR1 WNHNN and CDR2 SYGVQD (reference sequence). V lost 0 bases and J 2 bases, leaving 20 bases between the germline ends.

This clone showed up just once. The chain combines TRBV10-3 with TRBJ2-2; TRBD1 is a possible D gene (5 bases). V was cut by 3 bases and J by 4 bases, with 12 bases left in between. CDR3 size: 15 residues. Germline V CDR1 and CDR2: ENHRY, SYGVKD. CDR3 DNA sequence: TGTGCCATCAGTGAAGGGGTGTTGAGCACCGGGGAGCTGTTTTTT. This codes for CAISEGVLSTGELFF.

The rearrangement links TRBV9 to TRBJ2-1; D is perhaps TRBD2 (7 bases). The CDR3 length is 16 residues. V was pared by 1 base and J by 5 bases, with 16 bases between. Germline V gives CDR1 SGDLS, CDR2 YYNGEE. The CDR3 coding sequence is TGTGCCAGCAGCGTATGGGGGGGGGCTAGTAACAATGAGCAGTTCTTC. Amino acid sequence: CASSVWGGASNNEQFF.

The chain carries TRBV25-1 and TRBJ1-1; D is uncertain. From germline, CDR1 is MGHDK and CDR2 SYGVNS. V lost 5 bases, J lost 0 bases, and 13 bases lay in between. The CDR3 is made up of 15 amino acids. This CDR3 reads CASSNQQIMNTEAFF. The CDR3 DNA reads as TGTGCCAGCAGTAATCAACAGATCATGAACACTGAAGCTTTCTTT.

The chain employs TRBV5-1 and TRBJ2-1; 11 bases align to TRBD1. CDR1 is SGHRS, CDR2 YFSETQ, per germline. Germline trimming cut 3 bases from V and 9 bases from J; bases unmatched to any gene: 8. This CDR3 is 15 amino acids long. CDR3 DNA: TGCGCCAGCAGCTCGGAGGGGACAGGGGGGCTTGAGCAGTTCTTC. Translation: CASSSEGTGGLEQFF. Supplemented by reference TRBV5-1 and TRBJ2-1, the full variable domain reads KAGVTQTPRYLIKTRGQQVTLSCSPISGHRSVSWYQQTPGQGLQFLFEYFSETQRNKGNFPGRFSGRQFSNSRSEMNVSTLELGDSALYLCASSSEGTGGLEQFFGPGTRLTVL.

V gene TRBV4-1 combines with J gene TRBJ2-7, with D maybe TRBD1 (6 bases). CDR3 length: 14 amino acids. CDR1 MGHRA and CDR2 YSYEKL come from the germline V gene. Trimming shortened V by 4 bases and J by 3 bases, and 13 bases separated the two germline ends. CDR3 in amino acids: CASSPGQTSYEQYF. DNA of the CDR3: TGCGCCAGCAGCCCTGGACAGACCAGCTACGAGCAGTACTTC.

The genes are TRBV12-5 and TRBJ2-7, with D tentatively TRBD1 (6 bases). V gave up 7 bases and J gave up 5 bases, with 18 bases separating them. The germline gives CDR1 LGHNT, CDR2 FRNRAP. CDR3 length: 14 amino acids. The CDR3 reads CASASLTGFNEQYF. For the CDR3, the DNA is TGTGCTAGTGCCTCCTTGACAGGATTCAACGAGCAGTACTTC. Combining the CDR3 with reference TRBV12-5 and TRBJ2-7 gives the whole variable domain DARVTQTPRHKVTEMGQEVTMRCQPILGHNTVFWYRQTMMQGLELLAYFRNRAPLDDSGMPKDRFSAEMPDATLATLKIQPSEPRDSAVYFCASASLTGFNEQYFGPGTRLTVT.

The chain combines TRBV7-9 with TRBJ2-1; 8 nucleotides agree with TRBD2. The CDR3 consists of 16 residues. J gave up 10 bases and V 3 bases, and 14 bases lay outside the gene matches. CDR1 is SEHNR and CDR2 is FQNEAQ in the germline V gene (reference sequence). CDR3 protein: CASSFPTSGPAWEQFF. In DNA, the CDR3 is TGTGCCAGCAGCTTCCCTACTAGCGGCCCTGCATGGGAGCAGTTCTTC. Based on the CDR3 plus reference TRBV7-9 and TRBJ2-1, the full variable domain is DTGVSQNPRHKITKRGQNVTFRCDPISEHNRLYWYRQTLGQGPEFLTYFQNEAQLEKSRLLSDRFSAERPKGSFSTLEIQRTEQGDSAMYLCASSFPTSGPAWEQFFGPGTRLTVL.

J is TRBJ2-3 and V is TRBV7-9, with 10 bases that match TRBD2. J gave up 3 bases and V 5 bases, and 8 bases lay outside the gene matches. This CDR3 is 16 amino acids long. Germline-derived CDR1 and CDR2 are SEHNR and FQNEAQ (reference sequence). The CDR3 DNA sequence: TGTGCCAGCAGCCCCCGGCTAGCGGGGGATACAGATACGCAGTATTTT. Residues: CASSPRLAGDTDTQYF. Full variable domain (missing parts from reference TRBV7-9 and TRBJ2-3): DTGVSQNPRHKITKRGQNVTFRCDPISEHNRLYWYRQTLGQGPEFLTYFQNEAQLEKSRLLSDRFSAERPKGSFSTLEIQRTEQGDSAMYLCASSPRLAGDTDTQYFGPGTRLTVL.

CDR3 residues: CASSLGSETANYGYTF. In DNA form, the CDR3 reads TGTGCCAGCAGCTTAGGATCGGAGACAGCTAACTATGGCTACACCTTC. The V call is TRBV7-8, the J call TRBJ1-2; a weak D match, TRBD1 (5 bases). CDR1 SGHVS and CDR2 FQNEAQ come from the germline V gene. There are 16 residues in the CDR3. The germline V and J ends were trimmed by 1 base and 0 bases, with 12 bases remaining between them.

Details on this clone: The conserved phenylalanine or tryptophan is not found at the CDR3 terminus, so this likely reflects a read error. Because the CDR3's place on the DNA is in doubt, the DNA is left out and the CDR3 is given as listed by TCRdb. The chain's CDR3 is CASTAKKFG. This chain joins TRBV6-5 and TRBJ2-7; TRBD2 reflects the table's D call only, with no check against the DNA. Germline values: CDR1 MNHEY, CDR2 SVGAGI. The CDR3 has 9 residues if both end residues are counted.

A single count supports this clone. The chain couples TRBV9 to TRBJ1-4; D is possibly TRBD1 (6 bases). Trimming took off 0 bases at V and 6 bases at J, with 6 bases between the two ends. This CDR3 spans 13 amino acids. In germline, CDR1 is SGDLS, CDR2 YYNGEE. The CDR3: CASSVEGDEKLFF. CDR3 nucleotide sequence: TGTGCCAGCAGCGTAGAGGGGGATGAAAAACTGTTTTTT. The complete variable domain, with remaining parts taken from reference TRBV9 and TRBJ1-4, reads DSGVTQTPKHLITATGQRVTLRCSPRSGDLSVYWYQQSLDQGLQFLIQYYNGEERAKGNILERFSAQQFPDLHSELNLSSLELGDSALYFCASSVEGDEKLFFGSGTQLSVL.

A single count supports this clone. The chain carries TRBV7-9 and TRBJ2-3, with 12 bases identical to TRBD1. Germline V gene lookup returns CDR1 SEHNR and CDR2 FQNEAQ (reference sequence). The CDR3 length is 17 residues. V shed 5 bases and J 4 bases; nucleotides not matched to a gene: 10. For the CDR3, the DNA is TGTGCCAGCAGCCCAGGGGCCGGGACAGGGGGCGCAGATACGCAGTATTTT. Translated, it gives CASSPGAGTGGADTQYF.

This chain joins TRBV11-2 and TRBJ1-3; D is unclear. The CDR3 is 15 residues long. The germline gives CDR1 SGHAT, CDR2 FQNNGV. V was shortened by 3 bases and J by 4 bases, with 13 bases between the two germline ends. In nucleotides, the CDR3 is TGTGCCAGCAGCTTTCCACCCCCCCTAGGAAACACCATATATTTT. It yields the protein CASSFPPPLGNTIYF.

The chain couples TRBV30 to TRBJ2-2, with 7 positions matching TRBD1. The CDR3 extends over 14 amino acids. V was clipped by 3 bases and J by 5 bases; unmatched bases: 6. Per the germline V gene, CDR1 is GTSNPN and CDR2 is SVGIG (reference sequence). CDR3 in amino acids: CAWRTGTVTGELFF. The CDR3 nucleotides read TGTGCCTGGAGGACCGGGACAGTTACCGGGGAGCTGTTTTTT.

The CDR3 region is CASSATGREWQFF. The CDR3 DNA reads TGTGCCAGCAGTGCCACGGGGCGGGAGTGGCAGTTCTTC. The gene calls are TRBV6-4 and TRBJ2-1; 7 positions match TRBD2. The CDR3 consists of 13 residues. V trimming: 4 bases; J trimming: 12 bases; junction bases outside the gene matches: 9. Germline assignment: CDR1 MRHNA and CDR2 SNTAGT.

This clone was seen only once. The chain carries TRBV30 and TRBJ2-7, with D perhaps matching TRBD2 (6 bases). The CDR3 loop spans 13 amino acids. The V and J ends lost 1 base and 4 bases respectively, with 11 bases between them. From germline, CDR1 is GTSNPN and CDR2 SVGIG (reference sequence). CDR3 protein: CAWSGAGLYEQYF. DNA for the CDR3: TGTGCCTGGAGTGGGGCGGGACTTTACGAGCAGTACTTC.

The gene calls are TRBV27 and TRBJ2-1; D is perhaps TRBD1 (5 bases). CDR3 size: 15 residues. With 3 bases removed from V and 3 bases from J, the gap between germline ends came to 12 bases. Germline V gene sequence: CDR1 MNHEY, CDR2 SMNVEV (reference sequence). The DNA of the CDR3 is TGTGCCAGCAGTTTTTTAGGGGCCCGCTACAATGAGCAGTTCTTC. This sequence encodes CASSFLGARYNEQFF.

This clone occurred once. This chain uses TRBV12-5 with TRBJ1-2; D perhaps matches TRBD1 (5 bases). Trimming took 6 bases from V and 8 from J, leaving 16 bases between them. Per germline, CDR1 LGHNT and CDR2 FRNRAP. CDR3 length: 13 amino acids. CDR3: CASGEGTGRGYTF. As DNA, the CDR3 is TGTGCTAGTGGCGAAGGAACAGGAAGGGGCTACACCTTC.

J is TRBJ1-5 and V is TRBV6-5, with 10 bases fitting TRBD1. The V and J ends lost 5 bases and 7 bases, in that order; junction bases with no gene match: 8. The germline V gene encodes CDR1 MNHEY and CDR2 SVGAGI. The CDR3 spans 15 residues. Written as DNA, the CDR3 is TGTGCCAGCAGTCCCTGGGACAGGGGATCCCAGCCCCAGCATTTT. Translation gives CASSPWDRGSQPQHF.

The chain combines TRBV15 with TRBJ2-5; D not resolved. The CDR3 runs to 15 residues. CDR1 is LNHNV, CDR2 YYDKDF, per germline (reference sequence). V gave up 0 bases and J gave up 0 bases, with 8 bases separating them. The CDR3 reads CATSRDKEYQETQYF. In DNA form, the CDR3 reads TGTGCCACCAGCAGAGATAAGGAGTACCAAGAGACCCAGTACTTC. The full variable domain, completed using reference TRBV15 and TRBJ2-5, is DAMVIQNPRYQVTQFGKPVTLSCSQTLNHNVMYWYQQKSSQAPKLLFHYYDKDFNNEADTPDNFQSRRPNTSFCFLDIRSPGLGDTAMYLCATSRDKEYQETQYFGPGTRLLVL.

In its sample, this clone was seen once. The J gene is TRBJ1-5, the V gene TRBV7-9; D may be TRBD1 (5 bases). The length of the CDR3 is 14 residues. From germline, CDR1 is SEHNR and CDR2 FQNEAQ (reference sequence). The ends were cut back, 5 bases at V and 3 bases at J, with 11 bases in the middle. CDR3 bases: TGTGCCAGCAGCGTCGACAGTGCCAATCAGCCCCAGCATTTT. It codes for CASSVDSANQPQHF.

This chain joins TRBV9 and TRBJ1-4; TRBD1 matches at 10 bases. With 3 bases clipped from V and 5 bases from J, the junction kept 1 base outside the gene matches. Per the germline V gene, CDR1 is SGDLS and CDR2 is YYNGEE. This CDR3 region has 14 residues. CDR3 DNA sequence: TGTGCCAGCAGCGGACAGGGGGCCAATGAAAAACTGTTTTTT. Encoded protein: CASSGQGANEKLFF.